This is a list of T cell receptor beta chains from one sample in a study of cytomegalovirus exposure and HLA in healthy donors. Profiled with immunoSEQ multiplex PCR; TCRdb holds only in-frame clones, not every one. The table has 220,000 or so clones, roughly 91% seen once. Sequencing input: PBMCs. These receptors were collected from a woman in her late teens or twenties in good health and CMV-seropositive. CDR3s include the opening cysteine and the closing phenylalanine or tryptophan. A D gene is named only where the DNA matches it firmly.

v_call,j_call,d_call,cdr3_nt,cdr3_aa
TRBV4-1,TRBJ1-5,-,TGCGCCAGCAGCCACGATCTATTGCAGCCCCAGCATTTT,CASSHDLLQPQHF
TRBV28,TRBJ2-5,-,TGTGCCAGCAGTTTTGAGGAAGGCCAGTACTTC,CASSFEEGQYF
TRBV30,TRBJ1-2,-,TGTGCCGGGGGGGGACTGCGGGTTGATGGCTACACCTTC,CAGGGLRVDGYTF
TRBV5-1,TRBJ2-2,TRBD2,TGCGCCAGCAGCTTTACGGGGGGTGATAGCACCGGGGAGCTGTTTTTT,CASSFTGGDSTGELFF
TRBV5-1,TRBJ2-1,TRBD2,TGCGCCAGCAGTTCTGGACTAGCCAATGAGCAGTTCTTC,CASSSGLANEQFF
TRBV27,TRBJ2-1,-,TGTGCCAGCGCCTGGCCAGGGGGGAATGAGCAGTTCTTC,CASAWPGGNEQFF
TRBV28,TRBJ2-7,-,TGTGCCAGCAGCTTCCTGGGTCGGGGAATGCAGTACTTC,CASSFLGRGMQYF
TRBV27,TRBJ1-2,TRBD1,TGTGCCAGCAGTTTATCGAGGGCAGGGGGAGCTTATGGCTACACCTTC,CASSLSRAGGAYGYTF
TRBV2,TRBJ1-5,-,TGTGCCAGCAGTAGGGACTCGGGAGGCAATCAGCCCCAGCATTTT,CASSRDSGGNQPQHF
TRBV7-9,TRBJ1-1,-,TGTGCCAGCAGCGGTTGGGGCGGGGCCGCTGAAGCTTTCTTT,CASSGWGGAAEAFF
TRBV25-1,TRBJ1-4,-,TGTGCCAGCAGTGTCCGACAGGAGAGTAATGAAAAACTGTTTTTT,CASSVRQESNEKLFF